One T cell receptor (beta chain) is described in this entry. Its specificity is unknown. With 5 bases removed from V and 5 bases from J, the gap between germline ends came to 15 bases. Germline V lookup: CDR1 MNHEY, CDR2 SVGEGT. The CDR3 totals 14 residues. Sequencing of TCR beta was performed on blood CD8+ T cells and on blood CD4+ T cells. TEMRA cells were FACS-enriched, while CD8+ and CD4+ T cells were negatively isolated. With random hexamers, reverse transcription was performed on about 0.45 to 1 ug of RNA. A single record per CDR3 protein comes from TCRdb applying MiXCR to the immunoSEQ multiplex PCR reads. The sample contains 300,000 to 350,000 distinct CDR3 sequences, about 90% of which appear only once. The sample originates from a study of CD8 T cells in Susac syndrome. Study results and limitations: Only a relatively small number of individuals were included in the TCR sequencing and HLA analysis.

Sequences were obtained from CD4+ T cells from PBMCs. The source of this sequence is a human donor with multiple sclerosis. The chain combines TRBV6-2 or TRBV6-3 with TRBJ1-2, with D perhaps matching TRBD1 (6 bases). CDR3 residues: CASSQTQGIYGYTF. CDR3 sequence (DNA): TGTGCCAGCAGTCAAACCCAGGGGATTTATGGCTACACCTTC.